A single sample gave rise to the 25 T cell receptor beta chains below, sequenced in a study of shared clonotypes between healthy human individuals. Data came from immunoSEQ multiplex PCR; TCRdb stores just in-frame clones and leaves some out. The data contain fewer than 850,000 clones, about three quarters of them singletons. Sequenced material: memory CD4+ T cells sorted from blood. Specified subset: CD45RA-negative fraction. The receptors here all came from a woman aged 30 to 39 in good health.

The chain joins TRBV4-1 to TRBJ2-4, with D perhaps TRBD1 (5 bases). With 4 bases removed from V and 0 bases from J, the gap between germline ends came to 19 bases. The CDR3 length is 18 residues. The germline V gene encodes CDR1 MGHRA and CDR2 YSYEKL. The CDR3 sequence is CASSPTVLSTLAKNIQYF. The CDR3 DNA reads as TGCGCCAGCAGCCCGACAGTTCTCTCCACCTTAGCCAAAAACATTCAGTACTTC.

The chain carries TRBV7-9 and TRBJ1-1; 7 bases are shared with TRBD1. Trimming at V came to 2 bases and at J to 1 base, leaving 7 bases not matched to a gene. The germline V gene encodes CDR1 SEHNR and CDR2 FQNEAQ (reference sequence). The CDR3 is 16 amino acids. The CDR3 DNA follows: TGTGCCAGCAGCTTATTAATGCAGGGGGGGAACACTGAAGCTTTCTTT. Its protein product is CASSLLMQGGNTEAFF. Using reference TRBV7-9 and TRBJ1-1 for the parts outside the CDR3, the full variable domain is DTGVSQNPRHKITKRGQNVTFRCDPISEHNRLYWYRQTLGQGPEFLTYFQNEAQLEKSRLLSDRFSAERPKGSFSTLEIQRTEQGDSAMYLCASSLLMQGGNTEAFFGQGTRLTVV.

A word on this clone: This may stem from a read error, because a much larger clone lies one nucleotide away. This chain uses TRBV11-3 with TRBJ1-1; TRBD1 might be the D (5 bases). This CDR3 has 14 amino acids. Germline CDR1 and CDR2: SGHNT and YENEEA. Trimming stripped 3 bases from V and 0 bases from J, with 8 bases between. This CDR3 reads CASSLSGMNTEAFF. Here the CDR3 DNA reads TGTGCCAGCAGCTTGTCAGGGATGAACACTGAAGCTTTCTTT. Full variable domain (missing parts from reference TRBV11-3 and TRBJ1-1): EAGVVQSPRYKIIEKKQPVAFWCNPISGHNTLYWYLQNLGQGPELLIRYENEEAVDDSQLPKDRFSAERLKGVDSTLKIQPAELGDSAVYLCASSLSGMNTEAFFGQGTRLTVV.

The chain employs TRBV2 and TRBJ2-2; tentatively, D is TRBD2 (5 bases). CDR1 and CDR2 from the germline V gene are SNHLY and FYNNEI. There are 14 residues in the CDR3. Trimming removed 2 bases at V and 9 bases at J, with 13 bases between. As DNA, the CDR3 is TGTGCCAGCAGTGAATTGGGCGGGCCCAGGGAGCTGTTTTTT. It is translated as CASSELGGPRELFF.

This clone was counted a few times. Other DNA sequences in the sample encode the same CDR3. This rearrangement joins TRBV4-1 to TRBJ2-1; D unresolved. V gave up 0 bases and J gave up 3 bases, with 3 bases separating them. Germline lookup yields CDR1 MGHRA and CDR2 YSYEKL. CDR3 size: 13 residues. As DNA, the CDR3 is TGCGCCAGCAGCCAAGAGGTCTACAATGAGCAGTTCTTC. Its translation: CASSQEVYNEQFF.

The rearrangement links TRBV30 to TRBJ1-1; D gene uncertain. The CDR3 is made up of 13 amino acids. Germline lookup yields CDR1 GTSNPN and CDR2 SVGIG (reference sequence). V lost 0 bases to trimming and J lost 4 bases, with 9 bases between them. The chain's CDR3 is CAWSVGGGTEAFF. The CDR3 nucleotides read TGTGCCTGGAGTGTAGGTGGTGGCACTGAAGCTTTCTTT.

CDR3 residues: CASSVDVLGEFYEQYF. The CDR3 nucleotides read TGTGCCAGCAGCGTAGACGTCCTGGGGGAGTTCTACGAGCAGTACTTC. The rearrangement links TRBV9 to TRBJ2-7, with D possibly being TRBD1 or TRBD2 (5 bases each). The CDR3 extends over 16 amino acids. V lost 0 bases and J 3 bases, leaving 16 bases between the germline ends. Looked up from germline, CDR1 is SGDLS and CDR2 is YYNGEE.

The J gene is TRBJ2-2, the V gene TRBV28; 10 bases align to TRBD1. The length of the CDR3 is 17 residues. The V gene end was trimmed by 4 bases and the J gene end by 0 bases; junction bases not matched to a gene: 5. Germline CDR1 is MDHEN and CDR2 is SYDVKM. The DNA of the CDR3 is TGTGCCAGCAGTTGGACAGGGGGATACTCGAACACCGGGGAGCTGTTTTTT. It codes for CASSWTGGYSNTGELFF.

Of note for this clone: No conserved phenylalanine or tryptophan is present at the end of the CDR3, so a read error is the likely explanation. As DNA, the CDR3 is TGCGCCAGCAGCTGGCACACAGGGATAGCCAAAAACATTCAGTACCTC. Its protein is CASSWHTGIAKNIQYL. The chain employs TRBV5-1 and TRBJ2-4, with a weak D call TRBD1 (6 bases). With 3 bases removed from V and 0 bases from J, the gap between germline ends came to 13 bases. This CDR3 is 16 amino acids long. Germline V lookup: CDR1 SGHRS, CDR2 YFSETQ.

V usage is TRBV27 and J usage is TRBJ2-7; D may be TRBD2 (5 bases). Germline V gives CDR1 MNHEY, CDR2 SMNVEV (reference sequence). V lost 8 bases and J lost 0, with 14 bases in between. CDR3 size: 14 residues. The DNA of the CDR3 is TGTGCCAGCGCGCCCTCGAGGGACTCCTACGAGCAGTACTTC. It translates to CASAPSRDSYEQYF.

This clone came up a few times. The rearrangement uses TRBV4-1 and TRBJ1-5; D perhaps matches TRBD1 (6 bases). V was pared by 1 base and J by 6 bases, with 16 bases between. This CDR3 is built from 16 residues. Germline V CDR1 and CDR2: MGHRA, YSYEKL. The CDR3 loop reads CASSQGYGGGSQPQHF. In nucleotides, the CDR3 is TGCGCCAGCAGCCAAGGATATGGGGGCGGGAGTCAGCCCCAGCATTTT.

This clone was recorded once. CDR3 sequence: CASSMGFYEQYF. As DNA, the CDR3 is TGTGCCAGCAGCATGGGATTCTACGAGCAGTACTTC. The chain uses TRBV6-6 and TRBJ2-7; no firm D call. CDR3 size: 12 residues. Germline lookup yields CDR1 MNHNY and CDR2 SVGAGI (reference sequence). The V end was cut by 6 bases, the J end by 3 bases, with 9 bases between.

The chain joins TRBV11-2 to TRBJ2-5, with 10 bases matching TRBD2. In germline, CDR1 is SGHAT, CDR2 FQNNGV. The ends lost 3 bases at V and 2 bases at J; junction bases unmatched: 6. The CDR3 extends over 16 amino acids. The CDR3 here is CASSLGAGGSQETQYF. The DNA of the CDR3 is TGTGCCAGCAGCTTGGGAGCGGGAGGGTCACAAGAGACCCAGTACTTC.

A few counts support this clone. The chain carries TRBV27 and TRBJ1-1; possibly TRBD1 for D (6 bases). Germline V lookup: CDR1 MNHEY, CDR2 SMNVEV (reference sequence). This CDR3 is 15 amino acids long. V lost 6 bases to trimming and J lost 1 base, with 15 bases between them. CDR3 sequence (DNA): TGTGCCAGCAGAAATCACAGGGCGACGAACACTGAAGCTTTCTTT. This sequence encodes CASRNHRATNTEAFF.

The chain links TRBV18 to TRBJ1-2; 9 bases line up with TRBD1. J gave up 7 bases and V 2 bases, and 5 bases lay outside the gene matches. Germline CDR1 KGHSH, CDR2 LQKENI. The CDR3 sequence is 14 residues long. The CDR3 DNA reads TGTGCCAGCTCACCAGGGACAGGGAATTCTGGCTACACCTTC. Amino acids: CASSPGTGNSGYTF.

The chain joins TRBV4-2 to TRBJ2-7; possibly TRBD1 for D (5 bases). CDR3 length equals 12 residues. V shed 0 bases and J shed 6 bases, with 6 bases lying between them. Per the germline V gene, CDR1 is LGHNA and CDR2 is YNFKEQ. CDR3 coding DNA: TGTGCCAGCAGCCAAGAAGGGGTCGAGCAGTACTTC. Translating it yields CASSQEGVEQYF.

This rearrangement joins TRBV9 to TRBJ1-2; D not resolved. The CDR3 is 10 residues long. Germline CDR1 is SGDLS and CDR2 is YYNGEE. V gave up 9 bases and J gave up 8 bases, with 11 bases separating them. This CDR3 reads CATTRRGYTF. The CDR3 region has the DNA TGTGCCACCACGAGACGCGGCTACACCTTC.

The DNA of the CDR3 is TGTGCCAGCAGCTTAGCACGGTCTTTAGCGGGAGAGAACACAGATACGCAGTATTTT. Protein sequence: CASSLARSLAGENTDTQYF. This chain connects TRBV11-1 to TRBJ2-3; 9 bases agree with TRBD2. The CDR3 runs to 19 residues. Germline V gene data show CDR1 as SGHAT and CDR2 as FQDESV (reference sequence). V lost 0 bases, J lost 2 bases, and 12 bases stayed unmatched.

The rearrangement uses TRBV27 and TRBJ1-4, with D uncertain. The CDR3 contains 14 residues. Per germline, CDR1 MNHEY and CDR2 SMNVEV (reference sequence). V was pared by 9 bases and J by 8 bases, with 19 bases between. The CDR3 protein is CASSHNYGQEKLFF. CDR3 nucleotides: TGTGCCAGTAGTCACAATTACGGTCAAGAAAAACTGTTTTTT.

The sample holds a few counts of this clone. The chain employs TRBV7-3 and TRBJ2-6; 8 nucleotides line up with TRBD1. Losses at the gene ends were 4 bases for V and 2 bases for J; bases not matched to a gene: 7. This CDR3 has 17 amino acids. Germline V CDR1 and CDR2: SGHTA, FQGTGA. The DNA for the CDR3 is TGTGCCAGCAGCTCGACGGGACAGGCCCCTGGGGCCAACGTCCTGACTTTC. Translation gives CASSSTGQAPGANVLTF.

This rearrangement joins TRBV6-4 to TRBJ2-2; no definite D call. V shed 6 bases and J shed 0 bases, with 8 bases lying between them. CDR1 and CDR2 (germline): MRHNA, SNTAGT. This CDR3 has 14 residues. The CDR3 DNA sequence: TGTGCCAGCAGGCTCAGCCCGAACACCGGGGAGCTGTTTTTT. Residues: CASRLSPNTGELFF.

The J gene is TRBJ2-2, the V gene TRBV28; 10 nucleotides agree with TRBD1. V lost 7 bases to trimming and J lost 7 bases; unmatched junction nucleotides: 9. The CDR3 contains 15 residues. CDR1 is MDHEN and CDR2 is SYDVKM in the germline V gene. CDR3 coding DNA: TGTGCCAGCACCCCCGGGACAGGGGATGTCGGGGAGCTGTTTTTT. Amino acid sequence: CASTPGTGDVGELFF.

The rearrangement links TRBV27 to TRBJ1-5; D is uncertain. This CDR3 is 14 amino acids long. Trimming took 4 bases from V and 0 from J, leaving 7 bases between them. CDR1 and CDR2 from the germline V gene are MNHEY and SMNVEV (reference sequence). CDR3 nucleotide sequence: TGTGCCAGCAGTTCACGGTATAGCAATCAGCCCCAGCATTTT. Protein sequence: CASSSRYSNQPQHF.

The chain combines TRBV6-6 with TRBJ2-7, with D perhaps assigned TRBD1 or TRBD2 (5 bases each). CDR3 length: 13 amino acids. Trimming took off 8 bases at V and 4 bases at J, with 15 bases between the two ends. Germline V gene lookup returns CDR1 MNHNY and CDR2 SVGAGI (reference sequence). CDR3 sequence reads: CASGRDPGYEQYF. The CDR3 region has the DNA TGTGCCAGCGGCCGGGACCCAGGATACGAGCAGTACTTC.

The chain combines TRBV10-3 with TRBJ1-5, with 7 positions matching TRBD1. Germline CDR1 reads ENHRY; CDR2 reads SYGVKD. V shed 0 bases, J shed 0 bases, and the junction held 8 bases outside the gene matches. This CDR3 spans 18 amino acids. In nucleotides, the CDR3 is TGTGCCATCAGTGAGTCACAACAGGGGATCTTTAGCAATCAGCCCCAGCATTTT. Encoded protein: CAISESQQGIFSNQPQHF.